This TCR beta chain derives from a study of blood T cell repertoires in COVID-19. Overall study context: Material from acute and convalescent COVID-19 was sourced from the United States, Italy and Spain.

The V and J ends lost 2 bases and 7 bases respectively, with 20 bases between them. CDR1 and CDR2 from the germline V gene are LNHDA and SQIVND (reference sequence). The length of the CDR3 is 16 residues. Profiled with immunoSEQ multiplex PCR; TCRdb holds only in-frame clones, not every one. The table lists tens of thousands of clones, 79% of them singletons. The sequence derives from a man aged 55 to 70 with active or convalescent COVID-19. The chain joins TRBV19 to TRBJ1-1; maybe TRBD1 (5 bases). The sequenced material came from peripheral blood. The CDR3 protein is CASSINGAGGLGEAFF. For the CDR3, the DNA is TGTGCCAGTAGTATAAATGGGGCGGGGGGTCTTGGTGAAGCTTTCTTT.